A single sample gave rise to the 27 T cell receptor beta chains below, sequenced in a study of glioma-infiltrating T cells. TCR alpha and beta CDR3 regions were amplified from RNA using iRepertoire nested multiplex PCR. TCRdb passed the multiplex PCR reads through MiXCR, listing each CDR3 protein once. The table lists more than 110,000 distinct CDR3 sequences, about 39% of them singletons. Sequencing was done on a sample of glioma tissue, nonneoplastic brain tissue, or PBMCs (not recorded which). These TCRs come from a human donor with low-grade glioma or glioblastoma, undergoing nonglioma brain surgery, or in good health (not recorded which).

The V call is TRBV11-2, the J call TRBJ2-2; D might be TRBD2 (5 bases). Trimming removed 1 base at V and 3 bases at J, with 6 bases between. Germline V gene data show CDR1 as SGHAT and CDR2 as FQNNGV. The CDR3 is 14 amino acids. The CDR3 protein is CASSLGLHTGELFF. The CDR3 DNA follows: TGTGCCAGCAGCTTAGGACTACACACCGGGGAGCTGTTTTTT.

This CDR3 is CASSAGGASGNTIYF. CDR3 in DNA: TGTGCCAGCAGCGCTGGGGGGGCGTCGGGAAACACCATATATTTT. The chain is built from TRBV7-2 and TRBJ1-3; a weak D match, TRBD1 (6 bases). V was pared by 5 bases and J by 4 bases, with 15 bases between. Germline loops: CDR1 SGHTA, CDR2 FQGNSA. The CDR3 consists of 15 residues.

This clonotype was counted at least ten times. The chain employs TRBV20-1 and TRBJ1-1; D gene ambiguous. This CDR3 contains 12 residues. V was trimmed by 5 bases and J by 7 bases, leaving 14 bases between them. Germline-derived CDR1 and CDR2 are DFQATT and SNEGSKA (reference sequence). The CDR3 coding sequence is TGCAGTGCTCTTCGTGAGAACCTTGAAGCTTTCTTT. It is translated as CSALRENLEAFF.

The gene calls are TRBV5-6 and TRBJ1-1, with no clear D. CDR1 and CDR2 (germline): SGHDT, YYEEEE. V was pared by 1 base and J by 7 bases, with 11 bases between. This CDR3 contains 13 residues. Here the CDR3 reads CASSLIGSYEAFF. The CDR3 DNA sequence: TGTGCCAGCAGCTTGATAGGCTCCTATGAAGCTTTCTTT.

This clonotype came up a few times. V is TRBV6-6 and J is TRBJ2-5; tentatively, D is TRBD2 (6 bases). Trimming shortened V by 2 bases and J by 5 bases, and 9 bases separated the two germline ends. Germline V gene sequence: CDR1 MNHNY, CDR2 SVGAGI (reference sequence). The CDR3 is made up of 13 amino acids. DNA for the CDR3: TGTGCCAGCAGTTACGGGAGCGGGGAGACCCAGTACTTC. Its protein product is CASSYGSGETQYF.

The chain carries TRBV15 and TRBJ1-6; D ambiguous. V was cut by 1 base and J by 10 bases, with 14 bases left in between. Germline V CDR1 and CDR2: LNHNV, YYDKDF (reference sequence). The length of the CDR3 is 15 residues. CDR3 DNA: TGTGCCACCAGCAGAGCTCCAGGTTCCAACTCACCCCTCCACTTT. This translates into CATSRAPGSNSPLHF.

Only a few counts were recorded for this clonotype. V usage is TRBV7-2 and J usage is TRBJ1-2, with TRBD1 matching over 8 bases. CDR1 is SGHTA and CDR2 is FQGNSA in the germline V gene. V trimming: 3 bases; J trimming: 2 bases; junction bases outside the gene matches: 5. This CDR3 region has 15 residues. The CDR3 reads CASSFMGQANYGYTF. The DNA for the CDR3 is TGTGCCAGCAGCTTTATGGGACAGGCAAACTATGGCTACACCTTC.

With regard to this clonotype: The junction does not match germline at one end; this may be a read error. This CDR3 is CASSLGSGNTICF. Written as DNA, the CDR3 is TGTGCCAGCAGCTTAGGCTCCGGAAACACCATATGTTTT. This chain joins TRBV7-2 and TRBJ1-3; no clear D gene. The CDR3 loop spans 13 amino acids. Germline CDR1 is SGHTA and CDR2 is FQGNSA.

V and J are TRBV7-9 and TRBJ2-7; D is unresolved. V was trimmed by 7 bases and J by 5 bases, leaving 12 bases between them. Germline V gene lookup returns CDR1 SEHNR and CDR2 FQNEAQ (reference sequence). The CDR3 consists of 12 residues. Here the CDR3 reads CASIGWPNEQYF. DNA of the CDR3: TGTGCCAGCATCGGATGGCCCAACGAGCAGTACTTC.

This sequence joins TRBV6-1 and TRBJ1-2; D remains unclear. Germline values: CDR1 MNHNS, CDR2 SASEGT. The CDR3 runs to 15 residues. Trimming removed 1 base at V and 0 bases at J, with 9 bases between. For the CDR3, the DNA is TGTGCCAGCAGTGAAGAAGTGGACGCTAACTATGGCTACACCTTC. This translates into CASSEEVDANYGYTF.

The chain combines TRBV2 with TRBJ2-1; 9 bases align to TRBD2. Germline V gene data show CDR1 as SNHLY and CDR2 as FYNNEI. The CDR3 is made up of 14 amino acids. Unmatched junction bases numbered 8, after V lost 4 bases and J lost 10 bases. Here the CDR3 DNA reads TGTGCCAGCAGTGCAGGGACTAGCCGAAACGAGCAGTTCTTC. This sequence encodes CASSAGTSRNEQFF.

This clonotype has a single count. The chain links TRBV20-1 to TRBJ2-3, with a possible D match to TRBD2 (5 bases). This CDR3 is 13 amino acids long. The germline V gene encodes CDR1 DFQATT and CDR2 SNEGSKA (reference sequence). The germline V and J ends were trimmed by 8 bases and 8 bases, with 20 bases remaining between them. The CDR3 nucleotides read TGCAGTAAAAGGACTCAAGGCGAGGGTACGCAGTATTTT. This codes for CSKRTQGEGTQYF.

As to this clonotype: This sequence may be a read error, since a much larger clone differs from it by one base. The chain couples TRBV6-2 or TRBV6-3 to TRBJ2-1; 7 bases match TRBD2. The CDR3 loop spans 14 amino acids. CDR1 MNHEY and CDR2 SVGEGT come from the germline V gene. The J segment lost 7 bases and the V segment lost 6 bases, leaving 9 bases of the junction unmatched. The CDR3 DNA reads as TGTGCCAGCAGCTCAACGCGGGGGTCGAATGAGCAGTTCTTC. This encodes CASSSTRGSNEQFF.

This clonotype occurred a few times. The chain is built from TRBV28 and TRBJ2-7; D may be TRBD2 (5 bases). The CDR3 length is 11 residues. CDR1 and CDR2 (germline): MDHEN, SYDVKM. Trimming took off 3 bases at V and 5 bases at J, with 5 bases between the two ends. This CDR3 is CASSLEDEQYF. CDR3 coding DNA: TGTGCCAGCAGTTTGGAGGACGAGCAGTACTTC.

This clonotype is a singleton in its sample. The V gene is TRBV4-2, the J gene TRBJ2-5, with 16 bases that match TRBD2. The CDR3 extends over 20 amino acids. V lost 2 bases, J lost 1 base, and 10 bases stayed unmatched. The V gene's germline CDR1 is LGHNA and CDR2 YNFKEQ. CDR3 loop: CASSQHLGTSGGARQETQYF. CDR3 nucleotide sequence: TGTGCCAGCAGCCAACATTTAGGGACTAGCGGGGGGGCTCGCCAAGAGACCCAGTACTTC.

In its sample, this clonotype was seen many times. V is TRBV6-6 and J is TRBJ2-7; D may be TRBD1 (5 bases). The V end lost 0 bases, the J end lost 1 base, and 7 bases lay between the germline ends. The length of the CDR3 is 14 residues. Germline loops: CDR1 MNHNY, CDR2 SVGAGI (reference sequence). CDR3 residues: CASSYSGRSYEQYF. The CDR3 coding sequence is TGTGCCAGCAGTTACTCGGGGCGGTCCTACGAGCAGTACTTC.

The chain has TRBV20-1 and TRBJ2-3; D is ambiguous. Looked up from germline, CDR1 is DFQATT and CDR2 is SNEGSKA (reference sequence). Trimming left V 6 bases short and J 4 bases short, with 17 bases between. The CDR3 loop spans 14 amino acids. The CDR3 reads CSAPPRLMADTQYF. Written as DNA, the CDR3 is TGCAGTGCCCCGCCGCGTCTTATGGCAGATACGCAGTATTTT.

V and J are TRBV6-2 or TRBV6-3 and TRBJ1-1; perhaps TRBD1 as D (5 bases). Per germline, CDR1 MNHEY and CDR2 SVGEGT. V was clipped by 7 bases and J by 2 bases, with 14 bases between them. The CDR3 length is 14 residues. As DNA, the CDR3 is TGTGCCAGCACCGTCAGGGCCCATAACACTGAAGCTTTCTTT. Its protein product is CASTVRAHNTEAFF.

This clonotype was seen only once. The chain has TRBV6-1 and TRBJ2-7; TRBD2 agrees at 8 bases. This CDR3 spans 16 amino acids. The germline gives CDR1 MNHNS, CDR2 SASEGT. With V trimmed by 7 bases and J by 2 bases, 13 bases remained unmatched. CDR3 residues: CASTQRGGRHPYEQYF. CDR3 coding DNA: TGTGCCAGCACCCAGAGGGGCGGGAGGCACCCCTACGAGCAGTACTTC.

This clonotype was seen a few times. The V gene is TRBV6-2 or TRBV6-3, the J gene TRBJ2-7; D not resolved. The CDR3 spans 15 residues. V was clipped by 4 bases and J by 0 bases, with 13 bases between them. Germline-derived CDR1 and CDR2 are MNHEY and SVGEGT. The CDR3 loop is CASSLGQVPSYEQYF. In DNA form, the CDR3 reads TGTGCCAGCAGTTTGGGTCAGGTTCCCTCCTACGAGCAGTACTTC.

CDR3 region: CASSEEGRRGGYQPQHF. The CDR3 DNA sequence: TGTGCCAGCAGTGAAGAGGGCAGGCGAGGGGGTTATCAGCCCCAGCATTTT. The V call is TRBV2, the J call TRBJ1-5, with TRBD1 as a possible D gene (6 bases). The germline V and J ends were trimmed by 1 base and 5 bases, with 18 bases remaining between them. The germline V gene encodes CDR1 SNHLY and CDR2 FYNNEI. The CDR3 sequence is 17 residues long.

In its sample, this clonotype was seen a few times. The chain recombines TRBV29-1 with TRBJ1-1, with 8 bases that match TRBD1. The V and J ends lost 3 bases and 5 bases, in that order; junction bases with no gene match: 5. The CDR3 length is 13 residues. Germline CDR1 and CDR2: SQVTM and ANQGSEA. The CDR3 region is CSVDGQGKTEAFF. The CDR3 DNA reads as TGCAGCGTTGACGGACAGGGCAAAACTGAAGCTTTCTTT. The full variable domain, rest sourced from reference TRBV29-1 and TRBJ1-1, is SAVISQKPSRDICQRGTSLTIQCQVDSQVTMMFWYRQQPGQSLTLIATANQGSEATYESGFVIDKFPISRPNLTFSTLTVSNMSPEDSSIYLCSVDGQGKTEAFFGQGTRLTVV.

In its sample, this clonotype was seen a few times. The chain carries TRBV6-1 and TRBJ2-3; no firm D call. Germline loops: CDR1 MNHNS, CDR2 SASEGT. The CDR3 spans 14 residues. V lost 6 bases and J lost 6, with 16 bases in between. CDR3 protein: CASRVSAHSDTQYF. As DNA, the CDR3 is TGTGCCAGCAGGGTGAGCGCCCACTCTGATACGCAGTATTTT.

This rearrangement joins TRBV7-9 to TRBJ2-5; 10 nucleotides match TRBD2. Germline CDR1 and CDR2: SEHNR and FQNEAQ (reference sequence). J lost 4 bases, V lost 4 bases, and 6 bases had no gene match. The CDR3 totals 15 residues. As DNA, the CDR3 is TGTGCCAGCAGCTCAGCCCGACTAGCGGGAGAGACCCAGTACTTC. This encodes CASSSARLAGETQYF.

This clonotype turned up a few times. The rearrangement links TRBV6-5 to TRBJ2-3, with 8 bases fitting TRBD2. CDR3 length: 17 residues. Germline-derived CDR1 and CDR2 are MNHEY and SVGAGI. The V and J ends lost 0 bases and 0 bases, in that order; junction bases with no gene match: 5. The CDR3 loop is CASSYSKRGPSTDTQYF. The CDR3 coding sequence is TGTGCCAGCAGTTACTCGAAGCGGGGGCCTAGCACAGATACGCAGTATTTT.

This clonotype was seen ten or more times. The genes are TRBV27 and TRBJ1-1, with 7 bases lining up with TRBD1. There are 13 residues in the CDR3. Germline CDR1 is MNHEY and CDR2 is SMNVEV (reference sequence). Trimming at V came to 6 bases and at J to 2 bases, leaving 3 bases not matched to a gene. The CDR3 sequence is CASRGQRNTEAFF. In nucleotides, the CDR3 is TGTGCCAGCAGGGGACAGAGAAACACTGAAGCTTTCTTT.

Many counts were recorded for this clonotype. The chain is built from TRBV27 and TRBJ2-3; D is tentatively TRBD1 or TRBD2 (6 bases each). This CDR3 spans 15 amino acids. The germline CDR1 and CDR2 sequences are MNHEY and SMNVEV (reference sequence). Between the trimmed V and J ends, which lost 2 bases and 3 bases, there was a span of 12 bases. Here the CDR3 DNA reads TGTGCCAGCAGTTTAAGAGGGGGAGGAACAGATACGCAGTATTTT. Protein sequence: CASSLRGGGTDTQYF.